This TCR beta chain was sequenced in a study of blood T cell repertoires in COVID-19. For the study at large: Both acute and convalescent COVID-19 samples were obtained from the United States, Italy and Spain. T cells, B-cell-depleted T cells, or PBMCs supplied cDNA or gDNA.

Data came from immunoSEQ multiplex PCR; TCRdb stores just in-frame clones and leaves some out. The table lists over 150,000 clones, roughly 84% of them singletons, with 2.5% to 3.5% in the top ten. The CDR3 is made up of 12 amino acids. Germline CDR1 and CDR2: MNHEY and SVGAGI. V lost 8 bases, J lost 8 bases, and 15 bases lay in between. This chain uses TRBV6-5 with TRBJ1-2; no reliable D call. Sequencing used peripheral blood. This clonotype was sampled from a woman aged 60-70 years with acute or convalescent COVID-19. The chain's CDR3 is CASQRAGSGYTF. As DNA, the CDR3 is TGTGCCAGCCAGAGGGCGGGGAGCGGCTACACCTTC.